Here is one T cell receptor (beta chain) with its context. Its antigen is as yet unknown. This sample is part of a study of radiotherapy plus CTLA-4 blockade in lung cancer. Background on the study: 15% to 20% of enrolled patients responded objectively, and approximately 34% had disease control.

The study's findings and limits: Interferon-beta, together with early blood T cell clone dynamics, reportedly best predicted response.

TCRdb's table, derived via immunoSEQ multiplex PCR, lists solely in-frame clones and lacks some. This sample has 80,000 to 95,000 clones; approximately 78% occur once, and the top ten carry roughly 23%. This sequence originates from a human donor with non-small cell lung cancer that progressed on radiotherapy plus ipilimumab. Here the sequenced sample was peripheral blood, taken from a patient treated with radiotherapy plus ipilimumab.

The CDR3 loop is CASSPGPRTGTNEQYV. In DNA, the CDR3 is TGCGCCAGCAGTCCTGGGCCCCGCACAGGGACCAACGAGCAGTACGTC. V usage is TRBV10-2 and J usage is TRBJ2-7, with TRBD1 as a possible D gene (6 bases). CDR3 length: 16 amino acids. Trimming removed 5 bases from V and 5 bases from J, with 22 bases in between. Germline lookup yields CDR1 WSHSY and CDR2 SAAADI.